The sequence of this T cell receptor beta chain was determined in a study of long-term antiretroviral therapy in people with HIV. Trimming took 0 bases from V and 1 from J, leaving 3 bases between them. The CDR3 has 13 residues. The germline gives CDR1 MGHDK, CDR2 SYGVNS. Notes on the study in general: The data indicate that diversity increased after ART but remained below transplant donor controls.

As concerns this clone: Its matching antigen is unknown.

At the survey level, the v3.0 immunoSEQ assay was run. Each sample aimed for about 40,000-50,000 sequenced T-cell genomes. Data came from immunoSEQ multiplex PCR; TCRdb stores just in-frame clones and leaves some out. This sample has about 22,000 clones, with about 80% found just once. The material was unsorted PBMCs, obtained 4.1 years after starting antiretroviral therapy. This sequence was found in a woman aged 40 to 55 with HIV. V gene TRBV25-1 combines with J gene TRBJ1-1; no firm D call. CDR3 DNA: TGTGCCAGCAGTGAATACCAGAACACTGAAGCTTTCTTT. This gives the protein CASSEYQNTEAFF.